The sequence of this TCR beta chain was determined in a study of blood T cell repertoires in COVID-19. In the study overall: Acute and convalescent COVID-19 specimens originated in the United States, Italy and Spain. In each case, the material was cDNA or gDNA derived from T cells, B-cell-depleted T cells, or PBMCs.

Per the original methods: Amplified reference gene primers provided the basis for estimating nucleated cell counts. Using immunoSEQ multiplex PCR, the repertoire was profiled, and TCRdb retains in-frame clones only, with some absent. The DNA was the basis for D and trimming; V, J and clone size are from that table. This table holds 40,000 or so clones, around 90% found once. With V trimmed by 0 bases and J by 4 bases, 12 bases remained unmatched. Germline V lookup: CDR1 LGHNA, CDR2 YNFKEQ. The length of the CDR3 is 18 residues. This receptor was taken from a human donor in a cohort sampled during active COVID-19. Sequenced sample: peripheral blood. The chain recombines TRBV4-2 with TRBJ1-5, with 7 nucleotides matching TRBD1. DNA for the CDR3: TGTGCCAGCAGCCAAGATGCAGGGGGTCAGGGCAAGAATCAGCCCCAGCATTTT. Amino acids: CASSQDAGGQGKNQPQHF.